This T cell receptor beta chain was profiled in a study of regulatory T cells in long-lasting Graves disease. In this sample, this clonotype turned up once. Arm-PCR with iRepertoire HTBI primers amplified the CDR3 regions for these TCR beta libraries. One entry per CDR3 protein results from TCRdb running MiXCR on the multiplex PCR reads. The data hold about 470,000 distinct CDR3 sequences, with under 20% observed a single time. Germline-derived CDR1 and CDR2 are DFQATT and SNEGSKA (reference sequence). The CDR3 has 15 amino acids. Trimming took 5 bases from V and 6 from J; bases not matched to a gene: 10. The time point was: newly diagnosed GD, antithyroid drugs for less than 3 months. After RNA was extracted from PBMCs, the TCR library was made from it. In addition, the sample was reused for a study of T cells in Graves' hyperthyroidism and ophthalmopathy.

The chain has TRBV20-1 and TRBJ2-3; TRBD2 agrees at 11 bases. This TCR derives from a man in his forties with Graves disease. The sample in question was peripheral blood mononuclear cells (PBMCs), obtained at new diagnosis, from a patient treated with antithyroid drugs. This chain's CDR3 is CSADRTSGWVDTQYF. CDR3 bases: TGCAGTGCTGACAGGACTAGCGGGTGGGTGGATACGCAGTATTTT.